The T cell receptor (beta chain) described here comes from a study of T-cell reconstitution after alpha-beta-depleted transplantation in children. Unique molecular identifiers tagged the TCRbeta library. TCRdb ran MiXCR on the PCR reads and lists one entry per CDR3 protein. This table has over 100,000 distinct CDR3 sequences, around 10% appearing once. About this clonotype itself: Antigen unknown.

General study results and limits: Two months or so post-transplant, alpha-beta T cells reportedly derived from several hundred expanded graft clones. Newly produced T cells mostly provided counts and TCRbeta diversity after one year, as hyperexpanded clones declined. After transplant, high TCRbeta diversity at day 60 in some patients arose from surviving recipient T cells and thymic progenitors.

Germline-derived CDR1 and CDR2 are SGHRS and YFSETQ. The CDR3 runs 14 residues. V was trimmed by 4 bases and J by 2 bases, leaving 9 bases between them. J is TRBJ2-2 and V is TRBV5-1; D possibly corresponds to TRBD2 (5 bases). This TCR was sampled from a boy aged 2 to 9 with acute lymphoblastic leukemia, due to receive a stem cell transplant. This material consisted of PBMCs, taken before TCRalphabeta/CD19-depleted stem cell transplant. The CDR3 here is CASSVLGNTGELFF. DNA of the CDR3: TGCGCCAGCAGCGTACTAGGAAACACCGGGGAGCTGTTTTTT.